These 28 T cell receptor beta chains came from one sample sequenced in a study of T cell repertoires in cytomegalovirus infection. TCRdb independently ran MiXCR on the reads; one entry per CDR3 protein. Of approximately 140,000 distinct CDR3 sequences listed, 24% are singletons. These receptors have no identified antigens. The sample consisted of PBMCs, sequenced either directly or after in vitro stimulation (not recorded which). Source of these receptors: a human donor in good health (CMV status not recorded). Some clones in this sample may be carry-over from other donors' samples.

The chain employs TRBV11-2 and TRBJ2-5; 10 bases are shared with TRBD2. This CDR3 is built from 14 residues. Trimming removed 5 bases from V and 3 bases from J; junction bases left unmatched: 3. Germline lookup yields CDR1 SGHAT and CDR2 FQNNGV. The CDR3 spells CASSSGLAEETQYF. The DNA of the CDR3 is TGTGCCAGCAGCAGCGGACTAGCGGAAGAGACCCAGTACTTC.

Only one count was recorded for this clonotype. Since a much larger clone is just one base distant, this may be a read error. The CDR3 reads CASSLVGGRGGEQFF. As DNA, the CDR3 is TGTGCCAGCAGCTTAGTTGGCGGGAGGGGGGGGGAGCAGTTCTTC. V gene TRBV7-6 combines with J gene TRBJ2-1; 9 nucleotides align to TRBD2. This CDR3 spans 15 amino acids. J lost 10 bases, V lost 1 base, and 8 bases had no gene match. From germline, CDR1 is SGHVS and CDR2 FNYEAQ. Combining the CDR3 with reference TRBV7-6 and TRBJ2-1 gives the whole variable domain GAGVSQSPRYKVTKRGQDVALRCDPISGHVSLYWYRQALGQGPEFLTYFNYEAQQDKSGLPNDRFSAERPEGSISTLTIQRTEQRDSAMYRCASSLVGGRGGEQFFGPGTRLTVL.

The chain carries TRBV10-2 and TRBJ2-3; no definite D call. CDR1 is WSHSY, CDR2 SAAADI, per germline. Trimming removed 2 bases from V and 7 bases from J, with 4 bases in between. The CDR3 is made up of 11 amino acids. The CDR3 coding sequence is TGCGCCAGCAGTGAGGGGTATACGCAGTATTTT. The encoded protein is CASSEGYTQYF.

This clonotype has just a few counts. This sequence joins TRBV5-4 and TRBJ2-1, with D tentatively TRBD1 or TRBD2 (6 bases each). This CDR3 is 14 amino acids long. The germline V gene has CDR1 SGHNT and CDR2 YYREEE (reference sequence). In DNA, the CDR3 is TGTGCGATTAAGGGGGGACCTTCCTACAATGAGCAGTTCTTC. Its translation is CAIKGGPSYNEQFF.

CDR3 nucleotides: TGCAGTGCGATAGCGGGCAATAAAGAGACCCAGTACTTC. Protein product: CSAIAGNKETQYF. J is TRBJ2-5 and V is TRBV20-1; 7 bases match TRBD2. With 6 bases clipped from V and 3 bases from J, the junction kept 7 bases outside the gene matches. The CDR3 is 13 amino acids. The V gene's germline CDR1 is DFQATT and CDR2 SNEGSKA (reference sequence).

This clonotype was detected only a few times. The rearrangement uses TRBV14 and TRBJ1-3, with D possibly TRBD1 on 6 matching bases. V gave up 3 bases and J gave up 1 base, with 16 bases separating them. Germline-derived CDR1 and CDR2 are SGHDN and FVKESK. The CDR3 length is 17 residues. CDR3 sequence (DNA): TGTGCCAGCAGCCAGCGTCCCGGACAGTCATCTGGAAACACCATATATTTT. It yields the protein CASSQRPGQSSGNTIYF.

This clonotype was observed at least ten times. The chain links TRBV11-1 to TRBJ2-7, with no clear D. This CDR3 has 13 residues. Germline V CDR1 and CDR2: SGHAT, FQDESV (reference sequence). Between the trimmed V and J ends, which lost 1 base and 4 bases, there was a span of 8 bases. The CDR3 DNA reads TGTGCCAGCAGCTTAGGGGAAACTTACGAGCAGTACTTC. It specifies CASSLGETYEQYF.

Only a few counts were recorded for this clonotype. The chain joins TRBV19 to TRBJ2-7; D is possibly TRBD1 (5 bases). The CDR3 covers 14 residues. Germline loops: CDR1 LNHDA, CDR2 SQIVND (reference sequence). Trimming left V 5 bases short and J 5 bases short, with 16 bases between. The CDR3 DNA reads TGTGCCAGTAGTTCGCAGGGTAAAGCCAACGAGCAGTACTTC. It encodes CASSSQGKANEQYF. The full variable domain, in which reference TRBV19 and TRBJ2-7 provide the parts outside the CDR3, is DGGITQSPKYLFRKEGQNVTLSCEQNLNHDAMYWYRQDPGQGLRLIYYSQIVNDFQKGDIAEGYSVSREKKESFPLTVTSAQKNPTAFYLCASSSQGKANEQYFGPGTRLTVT.

The chain recombines TRBV20-1 with TRBJ1-1, with D possibly TRBD1 on 6 matching bases. The CDR3 extends over 12 amino acids. The V and J ends lost 2 bases and 6 bases respectively, with 10 bases between them. The germline V gene encodes CDR1 DFQATT and CDR2 SNEGSKA (reference sequence). Written as DNA, the CDR3 is TGCAGTGCTAGAAACAGGGTCTCTGAAGCTTTCTTT. Residues: CSARNRVSEAFF.

A few counts support this clonotype. The chain has TRBV12-3 or TRBV12-4 and TRBJ2-1; 10 bases agree with TRBD2. Trimming cost V 5 bases and J 6 bases; bases outside gene matches: 4. The CDR3 loop spans 14 amino acids. The chain's CDR3 is CASSPSGRANEQFF. The CDR3 DNA sequence: TGTGCCAGCAGTCCCAGCGGGAGGGCCAATGAGCAGTTCTTC.

The rearrangement uses TRBV5-1 and TRBJ1-1, with TRBD1 matching over 10 bases. Unmatched junction bases numbered 7, after V lost 4 bases and J lost 4 bases. The CDR3 loop spans 15 amino acids. In germline, CDR1 is SGHRS, CDR2 YFSETQ. CDR3 nucleotide sequence: TGCGCCAGCAGCGGCCCCGGGACAGGGGTCACTGAAGCTTTCTTT. Translating gives CASSGPGTGVTEAFF.

Ten or more counts support this clonotype. The chain links TRBV5-4 to TRBJ2-1; D might be TRBD1 (6 bases). V lost 2 bases and J lost 0, with 18 bases in between. Germline-derived CDR1 and CDR2 are SGHNT and YYREEE (reference sequence). This CDR3 region has 18 residues. The CDR3 bases are TGTGCCAGCAGCTTCATCGGAAGAACAGGGTCCTCCTACAATGAGCAGTTCTTC. Translation: CASSFIGRTGSSYNEQFF.

The sample holds a few counts of this clonotype. The rearrangement joins TRBV5-1 to TRBJ2-1; D might be TRBD2 (6 bases). Germline CDR1 reads SGHRS; CDR2 reads YFSETQ. The V end was cut by 1 base, the J end by 6 bases, with 14 bases between. The CDR3 extends over 15 amino acids. The CDR3 loop reads CASSLRGGGGNEQFF. In DNA form, the CDR3 reads TGCGCCAGCAGCTTGAGGGGAGGAGGCGGCAATGAGCAGTTCTTC.

The genes are TRBV10-3 and TRBJ1-4, with no clear D. The CDR3 has 13 residues. V was trimmed by 7 bases and J by 0 bases, leaving 6 bases between them. Germline CDR1 is ENHRY and CDR2 is SYGVKD. The CDR3 sequence is CAIKPATNEKLFF. The CDR3 region has the DNA TGTGCCATCAAACCTGCAACTAATGAAAAACTGTTTTTT.

In the case of this clonotype: One base away lies a much larger clone, so this may be a sequencing read error. The chain is built from TRBV7-2 and TRBJ1-3; 7 bases are a match to TRBD1. Per the germline V gene, CDR1 is SGHTA and CDR2 is FQGNSA. CDR3 length: 17 amino acids. As DNA, the CDR3 is TGTGCCAGCAGCTTAGCGGGCCAGGGGGTTACAGGAAACAACATATATTTT. Translating gives CASSLAGQGVTGNNIYF.

For this clonotype: A much larger clone differs from this one at a single base, so this may be a read error. The rearrangement joins TRBV7-2 to TRBJ2-3; 7 positions agree with TRBD1. Germline values: CDR1 SGHTA, CDR2 FQGNSA. CDR3 length: 15 amino acids. CDR3 residues: CASNLGGSSTDTQYF. CDR3 bases: TGTGCCAGCAACTTAGGGGGCAGTAGCACAGATACGCAGTATTTT.

J is TRBJ1-4 and V is TRBV27; TRBD1 might be the D (6 bases). V lost 1 base to trimming and J lost 6 bases, with 12 bases between them. The CDR3 extends over 15 amino acids. In germline, CDR1 is MNHEY, CDR2 SMNVEV (reference sequence). CDR3 nucleotide sequence: TGTGCCAGCAGTTTATACAGGGCCAGAGATGAAAAACTGTTTTTT. Translated, it gives CASSLYRARDEKLFF. Filled out from reference TRBV27 and TRBJ1-4, the complete variable domain reads EAQVTQNPRYLITVTGKKLTVTCSQNMNHEYMSWYRQDPGLGLRQIYYSMNVEVTDKGDVPEGYKVSRKEKRNFPLILESPSPNQTSLYFCASSLYRARDEKLFFGSGTQLSVL.

The chain carries TRBV12-3 or TRBV12-4 and TRBJ2-3, with D perhaps matching TRBD2 (6 bases). Trimming stripped 5 bases from V and 1 base from J, with 16 bases between. The CDR3 contains 16 residues. CDR3 in amino acids: CASSPGAGKGTDTQYF. CDR3 DNA: TGTGCCAGCAGTCCGGGAGCAGGGAAGGGCACAGATACGCAGTATTTT.

This clonotype is a singleton in its sample. J is TRBJ1-1 and V is TRBV30, with a possible D match to TRBD1 (6 bases). Germline V gene data show CDR1 as GTSNPN and CDR2 as SVGIG (reference sequence). The CDR3 covers 15 residues. V lost 6 bases, J lost 0 bases, and 17 bases lay in between. The CDR3, as DNA: TGTGCCTGTCCGAGGGACAACTTCATGAACACTGAAGCTTTCTTT. It encodes CACPRDNFMNTEAFF.

This clonotype was observed at least ten times. CDR3 protein: CASSARQGTGELFF. The CDR3 DNA follows: TGTGCCAGCAGCGCTCGACAGGGCACCGGGGAGCTGTTTTTT. The gene calls are TRBV7-2 and TRBJ2-2; 7 bases are shared with TRBD1. Germline assignment: CDR1 SGHTA and CDR2 FQGNSA. V lost 5 bases, J lost 4 bases, and 4 bases stayed unmatched. This CDR3 has 14 amino acids.

This clonotype has a single count. The chain carries TRBV12-3 or TRBV12-4 and TRBJ2-3; D remains unclear. The CDR3 extends over 15 amino acids. V lost 1 base, J lost 0 bases, and 8 bases lay in between. This CDR3 reads CASSLGIRSTDTQYF. The CDR3 region has the DNA TGTGCCAGCAGTTTAGGGATAAGGAGCACAGATACGCAGTATTTT.

The sample holds a few counts of this clonotype. The chain links TRBV7-9 to TRBJ2-1, with 7 bases identical to TRBD2. The V gene end was trimmed by 5 bases and the J gene end by 5 bases; junction bases not matched to a gene: 6. The CDR3 is 14 amino acids. CDR1 is SEHNR and CDR2 is FQNEAQ in the germline V gene (reference sequence). The CDR3 reads CASSPSGTNNEQFF. CDR3 coding DNA: TGTGCCAGCAGCCCCAGCGGGACTAACAATGAGCAGTTCTTC.

The gene calls are TRBV6-2 or TRBV6-3 and TRBJ2-3, with a possible D match to TRBD2 (5 bases). V was trimmed by 4 bases and J by 2 bases, leaving 16 bases between them. The length of the CDR3 is 16 residues. From germline, CDR1 is MNHEY and CDR2 SVGEGT. For the CDR3, the DNA is TGTGCCAGCAGTTCCCTTCAAGCGGAGTACACAGATACGCAGTATTTT. It specifies CASSSLQAEYTDTQYF.

This clonotype showed up many times. The chain employs TRBV9 and TRBJ2-3; D gene ambiguous. The V end was cut by 3 bases, the J end by 0 bases, with 5 bases between. The CDR3 runs to 13 residues. Germline lookup yields CDR1 SGDLS and CDR2 YYNGEE. Here the CDR3 reads CASSADSTDTQYF. CDR3 nucleotide sequence: TGTGCCAGCAGCGCGGACAGCACAGATACGCAGTATTTT.

This sequence joins TRBV5-4 and TRBJ2-5, with 7 bases lining up with TRBD2. Germline loops: CDR1 SGHNT, CDR2 YYREEE (reference sequence). The CDR3 has 13 residues. The ends lost 5 bases at V and 5 bases at J; junction bases unmatched: 6. CDR3 nucleotides: TGTGCCAGCAGAGAGCGGGACGGGGAGACCCAGTACTTC. Its protein is CASRERDGETQYF.

This chain joins TRBV27 and TRBJ2-1; 7 bases are shared with TRBD1. The CDR3 totals 14 residues. The germline V gene has CDR1 MNHEY and CDR2 SMNVEV (reference sequence). The V gene end was trimmed by 0 bases and the J gene end by 4 bases; junction bases not matched to a gene: 0. DNA for the CDR3: TGTGCCAGCAGTTTATCGGGACAGTACAATGAGCAGTTCTTC. It yields the protein CASSLSGQYNEQFF.

Only a few counts were recorded for this clonotype. This chain links TRBV11-3 with TRBJ2-5, with D unresolved. Deletions cut 0 bases from V and 5 bases from J, with 16 bases between. This CDR3 spans 16 amino acids. From germline, CDR1 is SGHNT and CDR2 YENEEA. CDR3 region: CASSLDVIGISETQYF. For the CDR3, the DNA is TGTGCCAGCAGCTTAGATGTTATCGGCATATCTGAGACCCAGTACTTC.

This clonotype was seen at least ten times. The V and J genes are TRBV7-2 and TRBJ2-7, with unresolved D. This CDR3 has 13 residues. The V gene's germline CDR1 is SGHTA and CDR2 FQGNSA. V shed 2 bases and J shed 5 bases, with 10 bases lying between them. This CDR3 reads CASSLQLFNEQYF. The CDR3, as DNA: TGTGCCAGCAGCTTACAACTATTCAACGAGCAGTACTTC.